One sample yielded the 21 T cell receptor beta chains listed below, sequenced in a study of shared clonotypes between healthy human individuals. Here immunoSEQ multiplex PCR was the method, and the copy in TCRdb shows in-frame clones only, minus some. The sample has about 2.4 million clones, 90% to 95% seen once. Sequences were obtained from naive CD4+ T cells sorted from blood. Stated subset: CD45RA+ positively selected. The source is a man between 18 and 35 years old in good health.

CDR3 in amino acids: CASSEVVVGGTEAFF. For the CDR3, the DNA is TGTGCCAGCAGTGAAGTTGTGGTCGGCGGCACTGAAGCTTTCTTT. This chain joins TRBV6-1 and TRBJ1-1, with D hard to call. Germline V lookup: CDR1 MNHNS, CDR2 SASEGT. Deletions cut 1 base from V and 4 bases from J, with 13 bases between. This CDR3 region has 15 residues.

This sequence joins TRBV12-1 and TRBJ2-7; the table's D gene call, TRBD2, was not cross checked with the DNA. TRBV12-1 is assigned pseudogene status. The CDR3 sequence is 19 residues long. The CDR3 reads CASGSRFSLAGGQGYEQYF. The CDR3 nucleotides read TGTGCCAGCGGATCAAGATTCTCACTAGCGGGAGGGCAAGGGTACGAGCAGTACTTC.

V is TRBV14 and J is TRBJ1-1; 8 bases fit TRBD1. CDR1 and CDR2 from the germline V gene are SGHDN and FVKESK. This CDR3 is 14 amino acids long. With V trimmed by 6 bases and J by 4 bases, 7 bases remained unmatched. The CDR3 sequence is CASRLQGGSTEAFF. The DNA for the CDR3 is TGTGCCAGCAGGTTACAGGGGGGAAGCACTGAAGCTTTCTTT.

This rearrangement joins TRBV14 to TRBJ1-1; D not resolved. CDR1 is SGHDN and CDR2 is FVKESK in the germline V gene. Between the trimmed V and J ends, which lost 4 bases and 3 bases, there was a span of 12 bases. The CDR3 has 14 amino acids. For the CDR3, the DNA is TGTGCCAGCAGCCGTCCTTACGGAGACACTGAAGCTTTCTTT. This encodes CASSRPYGDTEAFF.

The V and J genes are TRBV10-1 and TRBJ2-7, with 8 positions matching TRBD1. The ends lost 2 bases at V and 3 bases at J; junction bases unmatched: 6. Germline V gene sequence: CDR1 WNHNN, CDR2 SYGVQD (reference sequence). The CDR3 covers 15 residues. The CDR3 DNA reads as TGCGCCAGCAGTGAGGGACAGGGTGGGCACTACGAGCAGTACTTC. This gives the protein CASSEGQGGHYEQYF.

As for this clone: Other DNA sequences in the same sample also yield this CDR3. The V and J genes are TRBV10-3 and TRBJ2-3, with no clear D. The CDR3 loop spans 12 amino acids. V lost 6 bases and J lost 4, with 8 bases in between. Germline V gene data show CDR1 as ENHRY and CDR2 as SYGVKD. The CDR3 nucleotides are TGTGCCATCAGCGAGACCGCAGATACGCAGTATTTT. As protein: CAISETADTQYF.

The CDR3 DNA follows: TGTGCCAGCAGCTTATTGGGCGCGGGTGAGACCCAGTACTTC. Translation: CASSLLGAGETQYF. The chain employs TRBV7-9 and TRBJ2-5, with D possibly being TRBD2 (5 bases). V was cut by 2 bases and J by 5 bases, with 12 bases left in between. The CDR3 spans 14 residues. CDR1 is SEHNR, CDR2 FQNEAQ, per germline (reference sequence).

The rearrangement uses TRBV4-2 and TRBJ2-1; D is perhaps TRBD2 (7 bases). The length of the CDR3 is 17 residues. Germline CDR1 reads LGHNA; CDR2 reads YNFKEQ. V gave up 1 base and J gave up 0 bases, with 13 bases separating them. The CDR3 sequence: CASSQGGGGSSYNEQFF. Here the CDR3 DNA reads TGTGCCAGCAGCCAAGGGGGAGGGGGAAGCTCCTACAATGAGCAGTTCTTC.

This chain joins TRBV5-1 and TRBJ2-2, with 7 bases matching TRBD1. Germline V lookup: CDR1 SGHRS, CDR2 YFSETQ. Unmatched junction bases numbered 7, after V lost 4 bases and J lost 1 base. The CDR3 has 16 residues. The CDR3, as DNA: TGCGCCAGCAGCGGAACCTACAGGGGGAACACCGGGGAGCTGTTTTTT. Translation: CASSGTYRGNTGELFF. The entire variable domain, with the rest obtained from reference TRBV5-1 and TRBJ2-2, is as follows: KAGVTQTPRYLIKTRGQQVTLSCSPISGHRSVSWYQQTPGQGLQFLFEYFSETQRNKGNFPGRFSGRQFSNSRSEMNVSTLELGDSALYLCASSGTYRGNTGELFFGEGSRLTVL.

The genes are TRBV6-6 and TRBJ2-2; D might be TRBD1 (6 bases). V was clipped by 5 bases and J by 0 bases, with 10 bases between them. This CDR3 region has 15 residues. Per germline, CDR1 MNHNY and CDR2 SVGAGI (reference sequence). As DNA, the CDR3 is TGTGCCAGCAGTACAGGGCTTTCGAACACCGGGGAGCTGTTTTTT. Translation gives CASSTGLSNTGELFF.

To note about this clone: The sample contains more than one DNA sequence encoding this CDR3. The V call is TRBV9, the J call TRBJ2-3, with TRBD2 matching over 12 bases. The germline gives CDR1 SGDLS, CDR2 YYNGEE. The CDR3 has 15 amino acids. The V gene end was trimmed by 3 bases and the J gene end by 1 base; junction bases not matched to a gene: 0. The DNA of the CDR3 is TGTGCCAGCAGCGGGACTAGCGGGGGCACAGATACGCAGTATTTT. This gives the protein CASSGTSGGTDTQYF. The whole variable domain, filled in from reference TRBV9 and TRBJ2-3, reads DSGVTQTPKHLITATGQRVTLRCSPRSGDLSVYWYQQSLDQGLQFLIQYYNGEERAKGNILERFSAQQFPDLHSELNLSSLELGDSALYFCASSGTSGGTDTQYFGPGTRLTVL.

This clone was counted once. The rearrangement links TRBV10-1 to TRBJ2-6; 9 bases agree with TRBD2. After removal of 2 bases from V and 0 bases from J, the junction contained 8 bases not matched to a gene. CDR1 is WNHNN, CDR2 SYGVQD, per germline (reference sequence). This CDR3 contains 19 residues. CDR3 loop: CASSEQGLAPPSGANVLTF. Written as DNA, the CDR3 is TGCGCCAGCAGTGAGCAGGGACTAGCCCCTCCCTCTGGGGCCAACGTCCTGACTTTC.

The rearrangement links TRBV2 to TRBJ1-6; D gene ambiguous. The CDR3 has 17 residues. The V gene's germline CDR1 is SNHLY and CDR2 FYNNEI. V gave up 2 bases and J gave up 3 bases, with 14 bases separating them. The CDR3 is CASSERTALGYNSPLHF. CDR3 coding DNA: TGTGCCAGCAGTGAACGGACGGCATTGGGCTATAATTCACCCCTCCACTTT.

V is TRBV18 and J is TRBJ2-5; D remains ambiguous. This CDR3 is built from 14 residues. Trimming stripped 0 bases from V and 5 bases from J, with 10 bases between. CDR1 and CDR2 (germline): KGHSH, LQKENI. The CDR3, as DNA: TGTGCCAGCTCACCACCGGGAAGCATGGAGACCCAGTACTTC. Its translation is CASSPPGSMETQYF.

The chain recombines TRBV6-6 with TRBJ2-5; D is possibly TRBD1 (5 bases). Germline V lookup: CDR1 MNHNY, CDR2 SVGAGI (reference sequence). The V gene lost 7 bases and the J gene lost 4 bases, with 16 bases spanning the gap. The CDR3 totals 14 residues. CDR3 nucleotides: TGTGCCAGCACCCGTCTCATGACAGCAGAGACCCAGTACTTC. It specifies CASTRLMTAETQYF.

This clone came up once. The J gene is TRBJ2-5, the V gene TRBV27; TRBD2 matches at 14 bases. Per germline, CDR1 MNHEY and CDR2 SMNVEV (reference sequence). This CDR3 comprises 16 residues. With 3 bases clipped from V and 4 bases from J, the junction kept 4 bases outside the gene matches. CDR3 DNA sequence: TGTGCCAGCAGTTTGACTAGCGGGGGGGTGGGAGAGACCCAGTACTTC. This translates into CASSLTSGGVGETQYF.

The chain carries TRBV28 and TRBJ2-6, with D possibly being TRBD1 (7 bases). V was trimmed by 5 bases and J by 0 bases, leaving 8 bases between them. The V gene's germline CDR1 is MDHEN and CDR2 SYDVKM. The CDR3 extends over 15 amino acids. The CDR3 region is CASSQGGSGANVLTF. The CDR3, as DNA: TGTGCCAGCAGTCAGGGGGGCTCTGGGGCCAACGTCCTGACTTTC.

The chain recombines TRBV28 with TRBJ1-2; unclear D gene. The CDR3 length is 11 residues. The V gene lost 10 bases and the J gene lost 6 bases, with 12 bases spanning the gap. CDR1 MDHEN and CDR2 SYDVKM come from the germline V gene. DNA for the CDR3: TGTGCCACCTACCTGGCCAATGGCTACACCTTC. It specifies CATYLANGYTF.

The chain combines TRBV29-1 with TRBJ1-4, with D unresolved. The CDR3 consists of 14 residues. The germline CDR1 and CDR2 sequences are SQVTM and ANQGSEA. Trimming shortened V by 5 bases and J by 0 bases, and 10 bases separated the two germline ends. As DNA, the CDR3 is TGCAGCGTTCTAGAAAAGGCAACTAATGAAAAACTGTTTTTT. Residues: CSVLEKATNEKLFF. Full variable domain (missing parts from reference TRBV29-1 and TRBJ1-4): SAVISQKPSRDICQRGTSLTIQCQVDSQVTMMFWYRQQPGQSLTLIATANQGSEATYESGFVIDKFPISRPNLTFSTLTVSNMSPEDSSIYLCSVLEKATNEKLFFGSGTQLSVL.

This rearrangement joins TRBV30 to TRBJ2-6, with a weak D call TRBD2 (5 bases). The CDR3 is 15 amino acids. Germline CDR1 and CDR2: GTSNPN and SVGIG (reference sequence). Trimming stripped 5 bases from V and 4 bases from J, with 15 bases between. The CDR3 coding sequence is TGTGCCTGGCAGACTAACGCCGGCGGGGCCAACGTCCTGACTTTC. It yields the protein CAWQTNAGGANVLTF.

This chain links TRBV5-4 with TRBJ1-2; 10 positions agree with TRBD1. Looked up from germline, CDR1 is SGHNT and CDR2 is YYREEE (reference sequence). V lost 3 bases and J lost 3; bases outside the gene matches: 2. There are 14 residues in the CDR3. CDR3 protein: CASSWTGGDYGYTF. The CDR3 region has the DNA TGTGCCAGCAGCTGGACAGGGGGAGACTATGGCTACACCTTC.